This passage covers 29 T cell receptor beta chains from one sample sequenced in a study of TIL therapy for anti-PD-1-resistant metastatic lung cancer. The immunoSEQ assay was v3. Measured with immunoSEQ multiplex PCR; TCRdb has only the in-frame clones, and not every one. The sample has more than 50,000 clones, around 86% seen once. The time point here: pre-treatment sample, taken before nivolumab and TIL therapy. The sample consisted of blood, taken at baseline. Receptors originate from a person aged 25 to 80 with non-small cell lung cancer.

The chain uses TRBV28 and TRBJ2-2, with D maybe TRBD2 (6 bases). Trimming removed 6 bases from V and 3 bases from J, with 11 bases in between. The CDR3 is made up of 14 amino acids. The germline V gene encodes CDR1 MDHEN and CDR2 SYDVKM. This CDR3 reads CASSPGTYTGELFF. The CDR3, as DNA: TGTGCCAGCAGCCCCGGGACTTACACCGGGGAGCTGTTTTTT. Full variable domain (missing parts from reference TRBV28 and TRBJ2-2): DVKVTQSSRYLVKRTGEKVFLECVQDMDHENMFWYRQDPGLGLRLIYFSYDVKMKEKGDIPEGYSVSREKKERFSLILESASTNQTSMYLCASSPGTYTGELFFGEGSRLTVL.

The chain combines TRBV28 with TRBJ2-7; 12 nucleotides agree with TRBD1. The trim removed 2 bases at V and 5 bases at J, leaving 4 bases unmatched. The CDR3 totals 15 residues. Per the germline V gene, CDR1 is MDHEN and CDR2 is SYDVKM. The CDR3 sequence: CASSLRGQGANEQYF. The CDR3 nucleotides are TGTGCCAGCAGTTTACGGGGACAGGGGGCGAACGAGCAGTACTTC. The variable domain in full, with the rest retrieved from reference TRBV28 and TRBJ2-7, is DVKVTQSSRYLVKRTGEKVFLECVQDMDHENMFWYRQDPGLGLRLIYFSYDVKMKEKGDIPEGYSVSREKKERFSLILESASTNQTSMYLCASSLRGQGANEQYFGPGTRLTVT.

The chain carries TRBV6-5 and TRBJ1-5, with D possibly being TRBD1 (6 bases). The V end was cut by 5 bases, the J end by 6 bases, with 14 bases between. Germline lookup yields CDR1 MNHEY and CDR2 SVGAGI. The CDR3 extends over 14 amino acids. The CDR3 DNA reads TGTGCCAGCAGTCTGGGACAAAAGGTTCAGCCCCAGCATTTT. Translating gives CASSLGQKVQPQHF.

The CDR3: CASAGTGTSEQYF. The CDR3 DNA follows: TGTGCCAGTGCCGGGACAGGGACTTCCGAGCAGTACTTC. The chain combines TRBV25-1 with TRBJ2-7; 9 bases align to TRBD1. Unmatched junction bases numbered 9, after V lost 9 bases and J lost 6 bases. Germline V gives CDR1 MGHDK, CDR2 SYGVNS. The CDR3 covers 13 residues.

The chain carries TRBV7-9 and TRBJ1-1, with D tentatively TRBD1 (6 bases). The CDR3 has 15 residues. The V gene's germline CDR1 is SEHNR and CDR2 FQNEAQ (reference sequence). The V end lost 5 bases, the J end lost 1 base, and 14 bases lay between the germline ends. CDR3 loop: CASSVKQGSNTEAFF. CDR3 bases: TGTGCCAGCAGCGTAAAACAGGGTTCGAACACTGAAGCTTTCTTT.

The DNA of the CDR3 is TGTGCCAGCAGCTTAGCAGAGAGCTCCTACGAGCAGTACTTC. It is translated as CASSLAESSYEQYF. The V call is TRBV7-9, the J call TRBJ2-7; D unclear. The CDR3 is 14 residues long. V was clipped by 0 bases and J by 0 bases, with 6 bases between them. Germline assignment: CDR1 SEHNR and CDR2 FQNEAQ (reference sequence). The whole variable domain, remainder taken from reference TRBV7-9 and TRBJ2-7, is DTGVSQNPRHKITKRGQNVTFRCDPISEHNRLYWYRQTLGQGPEFLTYFQNEAQLEKSRLLSDRFSAERPKGSFSTLEIQRTEQGDSAMYLCASSLAESSYEQYFGPGTRLTVT.

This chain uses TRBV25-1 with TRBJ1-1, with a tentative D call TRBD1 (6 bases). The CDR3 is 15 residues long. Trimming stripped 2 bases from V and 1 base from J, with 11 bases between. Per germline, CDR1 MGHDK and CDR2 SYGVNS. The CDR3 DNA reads TGTGCCAGCAGTGAACTTTCGACAGGGAACACTGAAGCTTTCTTT. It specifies CASSELSTGNTEAFF.

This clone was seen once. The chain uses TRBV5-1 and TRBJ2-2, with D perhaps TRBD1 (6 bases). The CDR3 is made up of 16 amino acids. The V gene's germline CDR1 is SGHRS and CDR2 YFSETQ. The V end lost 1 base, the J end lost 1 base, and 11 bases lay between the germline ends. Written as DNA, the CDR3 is TGCGCCAGCAGCTTGTACGGACAGAGGAACACCGGGGAGCTGTTTTTT. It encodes CASSLYGQRNTGELFF.

CDR3 in amino acids: CASSQDGQRQETQYF. For the CDR3, the DNA is TGTGCCAGCAGCCAGGATGGACAACGCCAAGAGACCCAGTACTTC. V gene TRBV4-2 combines with J gene TRBJ2-5, with a weak D call TRBD1 (5 bases). CDR1 and CDR2 from the germline V gene are LGHNA and YNFKEQ. V dropped 3 bases and J dropped 1 base, with 12 bases sitting between them. The CDR3 covers 15 residues.

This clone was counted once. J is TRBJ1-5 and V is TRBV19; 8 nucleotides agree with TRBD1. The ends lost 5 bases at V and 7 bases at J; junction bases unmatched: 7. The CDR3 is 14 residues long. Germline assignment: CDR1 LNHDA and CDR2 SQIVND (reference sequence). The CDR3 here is CASSPTGGGQPQHF. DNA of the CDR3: TGTGCCAGTAGTCCCACAGGGGGAGGACAGCCCCAGCATTTT.

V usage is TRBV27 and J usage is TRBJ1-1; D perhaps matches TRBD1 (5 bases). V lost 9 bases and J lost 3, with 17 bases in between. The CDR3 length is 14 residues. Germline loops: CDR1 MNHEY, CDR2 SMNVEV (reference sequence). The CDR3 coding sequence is TGTGCCAGTAACCCCGGGGCCGGGGACACTGAAGCTTTCTTT. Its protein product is CASNPGAGDTEAFF.

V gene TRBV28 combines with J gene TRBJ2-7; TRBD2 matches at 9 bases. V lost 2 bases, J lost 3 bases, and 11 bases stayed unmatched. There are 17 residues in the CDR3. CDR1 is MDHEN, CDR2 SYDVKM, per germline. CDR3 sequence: CASSLRGLATFSYEQYF. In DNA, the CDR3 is TGTGCCAGCAGTTTACGGGGACTAGCAACGTTTAGCTACGAGCAGTACTTC.

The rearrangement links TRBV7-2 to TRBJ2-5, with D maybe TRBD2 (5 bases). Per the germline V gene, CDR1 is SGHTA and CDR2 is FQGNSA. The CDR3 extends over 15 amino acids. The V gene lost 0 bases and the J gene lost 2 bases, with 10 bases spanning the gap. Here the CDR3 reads CASSLAAGIQETQYF. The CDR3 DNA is TGTGCCAGCAGCTTAGCGGCGGGCATACAAGAGACCCAGTACTTC. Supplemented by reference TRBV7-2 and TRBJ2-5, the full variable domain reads GAGVSQSPSNKVTEKGKDVELRCDPISGHTALYWYRQSLGQGLEFLIYFQGNSAPDKSGLPSDRFSAERTGGSVSTLTIQRTQQEDSAVYLCASSLAAGIQETQYFGPGTRLLVL.

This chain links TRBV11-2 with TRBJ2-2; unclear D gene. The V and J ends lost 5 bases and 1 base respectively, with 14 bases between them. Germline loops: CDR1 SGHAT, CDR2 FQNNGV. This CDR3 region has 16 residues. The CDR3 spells CASSHRRPLNTGELFF. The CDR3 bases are TGTGCCAGCAGCCACCGCAGGCCGCTGAACACCGGGGAGCTGTTTTTT.

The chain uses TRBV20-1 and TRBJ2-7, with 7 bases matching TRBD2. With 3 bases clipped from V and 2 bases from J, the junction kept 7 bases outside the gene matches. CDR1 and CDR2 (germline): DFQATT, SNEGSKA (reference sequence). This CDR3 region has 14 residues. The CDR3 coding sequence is TGCAGTGCTAGTTCCAGCGGGGATACCTACGAGCAGTACTTC. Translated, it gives CSASSSGDTYEQYF.

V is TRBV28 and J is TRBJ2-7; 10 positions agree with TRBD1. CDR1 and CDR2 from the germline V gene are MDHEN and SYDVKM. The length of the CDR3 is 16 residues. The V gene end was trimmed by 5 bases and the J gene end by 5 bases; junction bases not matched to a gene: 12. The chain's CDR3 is CASSTLTGGGRDEQYF. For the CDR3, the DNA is TGTGCCAGCAGTACGCTGACAGGGGGCGGCCGAGACGAGCAGTACTTC.

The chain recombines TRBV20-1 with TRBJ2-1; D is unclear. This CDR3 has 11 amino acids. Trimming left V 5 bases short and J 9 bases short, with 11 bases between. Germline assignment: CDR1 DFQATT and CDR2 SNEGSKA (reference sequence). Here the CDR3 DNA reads TGCAGTGCTTCGAATGGTGGTGAGCAGTTCTTC. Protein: CSASNGGEQFF.

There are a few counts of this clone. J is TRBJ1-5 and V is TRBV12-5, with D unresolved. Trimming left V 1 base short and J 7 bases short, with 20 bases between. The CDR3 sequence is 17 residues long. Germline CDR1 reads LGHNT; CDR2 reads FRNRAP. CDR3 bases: TGTGCTAGTGGTTTGGAACCCGGGAACGACGTCCGGCAGCCCCAGCATTTT. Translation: CASGLEPGNDVRQPQHF.

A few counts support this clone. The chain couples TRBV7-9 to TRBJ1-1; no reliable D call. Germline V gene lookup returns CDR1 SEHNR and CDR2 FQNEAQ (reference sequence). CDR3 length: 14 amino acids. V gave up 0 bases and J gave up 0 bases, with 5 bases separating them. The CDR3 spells CASSLAVLNTEAFF. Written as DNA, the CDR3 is TGTGCCAGCAGCTTAGCTGTGTTGAACACTGAAGCTTTCTTT. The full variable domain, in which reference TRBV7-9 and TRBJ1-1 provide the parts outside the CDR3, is DTGVSQNPRHKITKRGQNVTFRCDPISEHNRLYWYRQTLGQGPEFLTYFQNEAQLEKSRLLSDRFSAERPKGSFSTLEIQRTEQGDSAMYLCASSLAVLNTEAFFGQGTRLTVV.

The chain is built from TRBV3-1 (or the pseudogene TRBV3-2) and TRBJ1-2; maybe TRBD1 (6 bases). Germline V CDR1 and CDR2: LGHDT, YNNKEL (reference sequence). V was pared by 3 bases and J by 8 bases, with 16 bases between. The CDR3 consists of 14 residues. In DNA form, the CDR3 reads TGTGCCAGCAGCCAGGGGGGGGCGTCCGGAGGCTACACCTTC. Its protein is CASSQGGASGGYTF.

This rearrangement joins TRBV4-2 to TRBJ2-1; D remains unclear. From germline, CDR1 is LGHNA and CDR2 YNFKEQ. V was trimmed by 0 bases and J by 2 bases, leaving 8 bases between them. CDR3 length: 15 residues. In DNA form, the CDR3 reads TGTGCCAGCAGCCAAGATGATGGCCCCTACAATGAGCAGTTCTTC. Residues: CASSQDDGPYNEQFF.

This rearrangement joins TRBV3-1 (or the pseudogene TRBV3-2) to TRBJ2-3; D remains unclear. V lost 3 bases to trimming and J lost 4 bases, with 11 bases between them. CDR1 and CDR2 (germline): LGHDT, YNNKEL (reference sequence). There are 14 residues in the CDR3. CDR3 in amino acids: CASSQGRAPDTQYF. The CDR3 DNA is TGTGCCAGCAGCCAGGGTAGGGCCCCAGATACGCAGTATTTT.

Written as DNA, the CDR3 is TGTGCCAGCAGCTTCCTACAGGGGCGCGGCTACACCTTC. This gives the protein CASSFLQGRGYTF. The rearrangement joins TRBV7-2 to TRBJ1-2, with 7 positions matching TRBD1. The trim removed 3 bases at V and 8 bases at J, leaving 6 bases unmatched. Germline CDR1 reads SGHTA; CDR2 reads FQGNSA. The CDR3 length is 13 residues. The full variable domain, its missing parts supplied by reference TRBV7-2 and TRBJ1-2, is GAGVSQSPSNKVTEKGKDVELRCDPISGHTALYWYRQSLGQGLEFLIYFQGNSAPDKSGLPSDRFSAERTGGSVSTLTIQRTQQEDSAVYLCASSFLQGRGYTFGSGTRLTVV.

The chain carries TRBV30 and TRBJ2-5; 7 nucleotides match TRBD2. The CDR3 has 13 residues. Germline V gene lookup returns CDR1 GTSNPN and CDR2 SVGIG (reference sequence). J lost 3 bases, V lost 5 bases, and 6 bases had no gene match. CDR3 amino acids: CAWWGEGKETQYF. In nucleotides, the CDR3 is TGTGCCTGGTGGGGGGAGGGGAAAGAGACCCAGTACTTC.

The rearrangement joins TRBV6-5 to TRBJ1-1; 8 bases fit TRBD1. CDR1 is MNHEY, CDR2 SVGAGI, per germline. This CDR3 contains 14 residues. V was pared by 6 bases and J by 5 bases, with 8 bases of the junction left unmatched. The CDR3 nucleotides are TGTGCCAGCAGCCTCGGACAGGGTGAGACTGAAGCTTTCTTT. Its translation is CASSLGQGETEAFF.

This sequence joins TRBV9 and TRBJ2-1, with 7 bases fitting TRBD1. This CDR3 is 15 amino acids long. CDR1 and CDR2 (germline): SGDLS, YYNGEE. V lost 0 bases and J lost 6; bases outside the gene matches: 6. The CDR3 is CASSVDTGVGNEQFF. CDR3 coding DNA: TGTGCCAGCAGCGTAGATACAGGGGTGGGCAATGAGCAGTTCTTC.

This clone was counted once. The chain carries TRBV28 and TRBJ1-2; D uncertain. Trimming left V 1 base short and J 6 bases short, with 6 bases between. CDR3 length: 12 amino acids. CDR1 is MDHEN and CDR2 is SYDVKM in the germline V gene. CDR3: CASSLSAHGYTF. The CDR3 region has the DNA TGTGCCAGCAGTTTATCTGCTCATGGCTACACCTTC.

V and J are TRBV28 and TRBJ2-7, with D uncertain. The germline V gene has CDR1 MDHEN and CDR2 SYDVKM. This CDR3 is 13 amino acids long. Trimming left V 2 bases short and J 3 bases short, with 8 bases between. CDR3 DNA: TGTGCCAGCAGTTTAAACCCCGGCTACGAGCAGTACTTC. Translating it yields CASSLNPGYEQYF. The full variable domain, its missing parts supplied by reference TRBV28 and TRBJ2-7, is DVKVTQSSRYLVKRTGEKVFLECVQDMDHENMFWYRQDPGLGLRLIYFSYDVKMKEKGDIPEGYSVSREKKERFSLILESASTNQTSMYLCASSLNPGYEQYFGPGTRLTVT.

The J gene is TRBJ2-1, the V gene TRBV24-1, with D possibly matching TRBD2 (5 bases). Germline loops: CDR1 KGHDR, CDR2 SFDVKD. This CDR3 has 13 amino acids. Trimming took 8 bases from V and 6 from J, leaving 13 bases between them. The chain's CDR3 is CATNHQRSNEQFF. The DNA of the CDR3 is TGTGCCACCAATCACCAGCGGAGCAATGAGCAGTTCTTC.